These T cell receptor beta chains were read from a single sample in a study of blood T cell repertoires in COVID-19. Libraries were prepared by immunoSEQ multiplex PCR; TCRdb keeps only in-frame clonotypes and omits some of them. The sample lists around 77,000 clones; 75% to 90% were seen once. Sequencing used peripheral blood. The receptors stem from a man older than 75 with acute or convalescent COVID-19. The CDR3 runs from the conserved cysteine through the conserved F or W. A D gene is named only where the DNA matches it firmly. The listing skips clone size in some rows; elsewhere it reads once, few, many or a size class.

v_call	d_call	clone_size	j_call	cdr3_aa	cdr3_nt
TRBV10-3	.	.	TRBJ1-1	CAISESGGGSSEAFF	TGTGCCATCAGTGAGTCTGGGGGGGGAAGCTCTGAAGCTTTCTTT
TRBV7-8	.	.	TRBJ2-5	CASSSGSLKETQYF	TGTGCCAGCAGCTCTGGGAGTTTAAAAGAGACCCAGTACTTC
TRBV9	.	.	TRBJ1-4	CASSLRQTAIIEKLFF	TGTGCCAGCAGCCTCCGCCAGACAGCTATAATAGAAAAACTGTTTTTT
TRBV7-3	.	few	TRBJ1-1	CASSLTAQMNTEAFF	TGTGCCAGCAGCTTAACGGCACAGATGAACACTGAAGCTTTCTTT
TRBV28	.	.	TRBJ1-1	CASSPRSMNTEAFF	TGTGCCAGCAGTCCACGAAGCATGAACACTGAAGCTTTCTTT
TRBV7-9	TRBD2	.	TRBJ2-7	CASSSSGISYEQYF	TGTGCCAGCAGCTCTAGCGGGATCTCCTACGAGCAGTACTTC
TRBV3-1/TRBV3-2	TRBD1	.	TRBJ1-2	CASSSRTGEDGYTF	TGTGCCAGCAGCTCACGGACAGGGGAAGATGGCTACACCTTC
TRBV5-1	.	.	TRBJ2-3	CASSLNYDTQYF	TGCGCCAGCAGCTTAAACTACGATACGCAGTATTTT
TRBV14	.	.	TRBJ1-2	CASSQDIRGRSGYTF	TGTGCCAGCAGCCAAGATATCAGGGGCCGGAGTGGCTACACCTTC
TRBV11-2	TRBD1	.	TRBJ2-7	CASSYGQVPYEQYF	TGTGCCAGCAGCTACGGACAGGTTCCCTACGAGCAGTACTTC
TRBV28	TRBD1	.	TRBJ2-7	CASSLWGTGTYEQYF	TGTGCCAGCAGTTTATGGGGGACAGGGACCTACGAGCAGTACTTC
TRBV30	.	.	TRBJ2-7	CAWSARGEQYF	TGTGCCTGGAGTGCCAGAGGCGAGCAGTACTTC
TRBV7-9	TRBD1	once	TRBJ1-6	CASSGTGGLPLHF	TGTGCCAGCTCCGGGACAGGGGGCTTACCCCTCCACTTT
TRBV7-2	.	.	TRBJ2-6	CASSLAWGVLWYSGANVLTF	TGTGCCAGCAGCTTAGCCTGGGGGGTTCTTTGGTATTCTGGGGCCAACGTCCTGACTTTC
TRBV5-6	TRBD1	.	TRBJ1-1	CASSLPGTAFNTEAFF	TGTGCCAGCAGCTTGCCCGGGACAGCTTTTAACACTGAAGCTTTCTTT
TRBV4-1	.	.	TRBJ1-2	CASSHIGQSYGYTF	TGCGCCAGCAGCCACATAGGACAGAGCTATGGCTACACCTTC